Detailed here is one TCR beta chain. The target of this receptor is not known. No much larger clone exists at a distance of one base, and base qualities are not known. The library came from RT-PCR. The instrument given in TCRdb is Illumina HiSeq 2500. Using fastp trimming at Q25 and MiXCR clonotype assembly, TCRdb reanalyzed the public sequencing data and kept in-frame beta chains. Duplicate CDR3 protein sequences are folded into a single record with the most common DNA and genes. This sample lists tens of thousands of distinct CDR3 sequences; 60% to 85% were detected once. About 5% of the sample lies in the top ten. These data come from a study of yellow fever vaccine responses in identical twins (dated by TCRdb to 2016 to 2018). Study-wide context: The study precisely tracked vaccine-responding T cell clones in identical twins. The full study reports these points: According to the authors, the vaccine-induced T cell response in identical twins seemed to be partly convergent and partly specific to each individual.

The germline ends are 9 bases apart after V is trimmed by 4 bases and J by 0 bases. Spanning cysteine to phenylalanine, the CDR3 consists of 14 amino acids. Kept here is only the CDR3 DNA, which spans 42 bases and is read in frame from base 1. CDR1 ENHRY and CDR2 SYGVKD are derived from the germline V gene. The sequence came from a young woman who received the yellow fever vaccine. Donor details come from another sample of the same person, matched by shared clones. The material sequenced was T cells from blood (PBMCs), unsorted or a sorted subset (not recorded which), taken before or after yellow fever vaccination (not recorded which). This receptor chain uses TRBV10-3 and TRBJ1-1; no D segment can be confidently identified. The CDR3 has the sequence CAISVDDMNTEAFF. The DNA sequence reads TGTGCCATCAGTGTCGACGACATGAACACTGAAGCTTTCTTT.